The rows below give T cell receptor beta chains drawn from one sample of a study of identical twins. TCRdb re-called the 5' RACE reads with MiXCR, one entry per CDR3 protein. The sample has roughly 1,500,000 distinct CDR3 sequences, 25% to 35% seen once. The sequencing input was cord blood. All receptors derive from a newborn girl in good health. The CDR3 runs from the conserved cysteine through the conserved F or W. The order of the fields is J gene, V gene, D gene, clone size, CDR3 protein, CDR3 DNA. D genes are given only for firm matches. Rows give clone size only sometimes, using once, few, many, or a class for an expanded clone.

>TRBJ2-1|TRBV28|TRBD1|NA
CAGSLFLGDRGVYNEQFF
TGTGCCGGCAGTTTATTTCTGGGAGACAGGGGGGTTTACAATGAGCAGTTCTTC
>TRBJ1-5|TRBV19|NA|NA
CASSIGDTPIGPQHF
TGTGCCAGTAGTATAGGGGACACCCCTATAGGTCCCCAGCATTTT
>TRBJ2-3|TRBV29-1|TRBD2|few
CSVLAGGVDTQYF
TGCAGCGTCCTAGCGGGAGGGGTGGATACGCAGTATTTT
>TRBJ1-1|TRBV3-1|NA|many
CASSQDREAFF
TGTGCCAGCAGCCAAGACAGGGAAGCTTTCTTT
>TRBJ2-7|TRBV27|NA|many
CASKVAGEIYEQYF
TGTGCCAGCAAGGTGGCAGGGGAGATCTACGAGCAGTACTTC
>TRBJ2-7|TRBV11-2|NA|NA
CASSFARSGAYNEQYF
TGTGCCAGCAGCTTCGCACGATCCGGCGCCTACAATGAGCAGTACTTC
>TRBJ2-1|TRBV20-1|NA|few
CSARESYGIGEQFF
TGCAGTGCTAGAGAAAGTTACGGGATTGGTGAGCAGTTCTTC
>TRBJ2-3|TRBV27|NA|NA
CASSFGGRVTDTQYF
TGTGCCAGCAGTTTCGGAGGCAGGGTAACGGATACGCAGTATTTT
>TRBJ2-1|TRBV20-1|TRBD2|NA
CSAYRGGRGIDEQFF
TGCAGTGCTTATCGGGGGGGCCGTGGTATCGATGAGCAGTTCTTC
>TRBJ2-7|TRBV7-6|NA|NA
CASSLRGGTRDYEQYF
TGTGCCAGCAGCTTAAGAGGGGGTACGAGGGACTACGAGCAGTACTTC
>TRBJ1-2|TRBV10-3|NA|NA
CAISDSGYGGYDYTF
TGTGCCATCAGTGACTCAGGGTACGGTGGATATGACTACACCTTC